Listed here are 32 T cell receptor beta chains from one sample, sequenced in a study of early T cells in non-severe SARS-CoV-2 infection. TCRdb re-called the 5' RACE reads through MiXCR, storing one row per CDR3 protein. The repertoire holds roughly 70,000 distinct CDR3 sequences, around 14% seen once, with roughly 8.7% in the top ten. Sample: whole blood. The receptor source for this set is an adult who was a healthcare worker with PCR-confirmed SARS-CoV-2 infection or an uninfected control (not recorded which).

This clonotype was counted ten times or more. The chain joins TRBV7-8 to TRBJ2-1, with TRBD1 as a possible D gene (5 bases). The CDR3 is 15 amino acids. The V end lost 2 bases, the J end lost 7 bases, and 15 bases lay between the germline ends. Looked up from germline, CDR1 is SGHVS and CDR2 is FQNEAQ. CDR3 in amino acids: CASSLWFSGSNEQFF. The CDR3 bases are TGTGCCAGCAGCTTATGGTTCTCAGGGTCTAATGAGCAGTTCTTC.

The chain is built from TRBV5-1 and TRBJ2-2; maybe TRBD2 (6 bases). V lost 5 bases to trimming and J lost 0 bases, with 20 bases between them. The CDR3 extends over 18 amino acids. Per the germline V gene, CDR1 is SGHRS and CDR2 is YFSETQ. The CDR3 DNA follows: TGCGCCAGCAGAAGGTTTAGTGGGAGGACCGCGAACACCGGGGAGCTGTTTTTT. Translation: CASRRFSGRTANTGELFF.

This chain joins TRBV5-1 and TRBJ2-1; TRBD1 agrees at 12 bases. Germline CDR1 is SGHRS and CDR2 is YFSETQ. The CDR3 has 14 residues. J gave up 8 bases and V 4 bases, and 4 bases lay outside the gene matches. CDR3 residues: CASSVGQGAHEQFF. The CDR3 DNA reads as TGCGCCAGCAGCGTGGGACAGGGGGCCCATGAGCAGTTCTTC.

V gene TRBV28 combines with J gene TRBJ2-7; D is undetermined. The CDR3 runs to 11 residues. Germline-derived CDR1 and CDR2 are MDHEN and SYDVKM. Trimming stripped 6 bases from V and 5 bases from J, with 8 bases between. As DNA, the CDR3 is TGTGCCAGCAGGGATTACAACGAGCAGTACTTC. It specifies CASRDYNEQYF.

The V call is TRBV19, the J call TRBJ2-5; D is possibly TRBD1 (5 bases). Looked up from germline, CDR1 is LNHDA and CDR2 is SQIVND (reference sequence). The CDR3 totals 13 residues. The ends were cut back, 4 bases at V and 2 bases at J, with 8 bases in the middle. The CDR3, as DNA: TGTGCCAGTAGTACCGGACATCAAGAGACCCAGTACTTC. Encoded protein: CASSTGHQETQYF. Based on the CDR3 plus reference TRBV19 and TRBJ2-5, the full variable domain is DGGITQSPKYLFRKEGQNVTLSCEQNLNHDAMYWYRQDPGQGLRLIYYSQIVNDFQKGDIAEGYSVSREKKESFPLTVTSAQKNPTAFYLCASSTGHQETQYFGPGTRLLVL.

The chain is built from TRBV29-1 and TRBJ2-7, with D tentatively TRBD1 or TRBD2 (5 bases each). V was clipped by 5 bases and J by 2 bases, with 13 bases between them. Germline CDR1 is SQVTM and CDR2 is ANQGSEA. There are 13 residues in the CDR3. CDR3 protein: CSVREGPAYEQYF. CDR3 DNA: TGCAGCGTTCGCGAGGGACCGGCCTACGAGCAGTACTTC.

This clonotype was counted at least ten times. The chain couples TRBV5-1 to TRBJ1-4, with 7 positions matching TRBD1. The CDR3 is 14 amino acids. Germline CDR1 SGHRS, CDR2 YFSETQ. Losses at the gene ends were 4 bases for V and 4 bases for J; bases not matched to a gene: 4. The CDR3 DNA is TGCGCCAGCAGCCCGGGACAGCTTAATGAAAAACTGTTTTTT. Translating gives CASSPGQLNEKLFF.

This clonotype was picked up many times. The CDR3, as DNA: TGCGCCAGCAGCCTCCCTGACAGGGAAAATTCACCCCTCCACTTT. Protein: CASSLPDRENSPLHF. The chain combines TRBV4-1 with TRBJ1-6; 7 bases agree with TRBD1. Germline CDR1 and CDR2: MGHRA and YSYEKL. Losses at the gene ends were 4 bases for V and 7 bases for J; bases not matched to a gene: 7. The CDR3 has 15 amino acids.

J is TRBJ1-1 and V is TRBV12-3 or TRBV12-4; D may be TRBD1 (5 bases). V was clipped by 6 bases and J by 1 base, with 9 bases between them. The CDR3 has 13 residues. As DNA, the CDR3 is TGTGCCAGCAGAGTAACAGGGAACACTGAAGCTTTCTTT. It yields the protein CASRVTGNTEAFF.

The chain combines TRBV29-1 with TRBJ2-3; unclear D gene. Per germline, CDR1 SQVTM and CDR2 ANQGSEA. V was shortened by 7 bases and J by 4 bases, with 18 bases between the two germline ends. This CDR3 is 14 amino acids long. Here the CDR3 DNA reads TGCAGCGCCCAGAAACCCCCCTTACCAGATACGCAGTATTTT. Protein product: CSAQKPPLPDTQYF.

This clonotype was detected many times. The chain combines TRBV20-1 with TRBJ1-5; TRBD1 aligns across 7 bases. The CDR3 consists of 16 residues. Trimming removed 4 bases from V and 3 bases from J; junction bases left unmatched: 12. Germline V gene data show CDR1 as DFQATT and CDR2 as SNEGSKA (reference sequence). The DNA for the CDR3 is TGCAGTGCTACGTCGATGATAGGGACAGACAATCAGCCCCAGCATTTT. Its protein product is CSATSMIGTDNQPQHF.

The gene calls are TRBV7-9 and TRBJ1-2; weak D call: TRBD1 (5 bases). The CDR3 is 15 amino acids. Trimming left V 5 bases short and J 1 base short, with 14 bases between. Germline CDR1 SEHNR, CDR2 FQNEAQ (reference sequence). CDR3 region: CASSPGQSFNYGYTF. In DNA form, the CDR3 reads TGTGCCAGCAGCCCCGGACAAAGCTTTAACTATGGCTACACCTTC. The full variable domain, in which reference TRBV7-9 and TRBJ1-2 provide the parts outside the CDR3, is DTGVSQNPRHKITKRGQNVTFRCDPISEHNRLYWYRQTLGQGPEFLTYFQNEAQLEKSRLLSDRFSAERPKGSFSTLEIQRTEQGDSAMYLCASSPGQSFNYGYTFGSGTRLTVV.

The V and J genes are TRBV29-1 and TRBJ2-7, with D perhaps matching TRBD1 (7 bases). V was cut by 7 bases and J by 0 bases, with 13 bases left in between. Germline V CDR1 and CDR2: SQVTM, ANQGSEA. This CDR3 is built from 13 residues. The CDR3 nucleotides read TGCAGCGCCTGGCAGGGGGGCTCCTACGAGCAGTACTTC. This gives the protein CSAWQGGSYEQYF.

This clonotype has at least ten counts. The J gene is TRBJ2-1, the V gene TRBV19; D is uncertain. CDR1 and CDR2 from the germline V gene are LNHDA and SQIVND (reference sequence). There are 14 residues in the CDR3. The ends were cut back, 3 bases at V and 9 bases at J, with 15 bases in the middle. CDR3 nucleotides: TGTGCCAGTAGTATTCGGGTCTCCTCGGGTGAGCAGTTCTTC. This encodes CASSIRVSSGEQFF. The complete variable domain, with remaining parts taken from reference TRBV19 and TRBJ2-1, reads DGGITQSPKYLFRKEGQNVTLSCEQNLNHDAMYWYRQDPGQGLRLIYYSQIVNDFQKGDIAEGYSVSREKKESFPLTVTSAQKNPTAFYLCASSIRVSSGEQFFGPGTRLTVL.

This clonotype came up many times. This chain uses TRBV28 with TRBJ2-7; D remains unclear. Between the trimmed V and J ends, which lost 3 bases and 3 bases, there was a span of 3 bases. Germline CDR1 reads MDHEN; CDR2 reads SYDVKM. The CDR3 runs to 11 residues. The CDR3 is CASSLYYEQYF. The CDR3, as DNA: TGTGCCAGCAGTTTGTACTACGAGCAGTACTTC. Combining the CDR3 with reference TRBV28 and TRBJ2-7 gives the whole variable domain DVKVTQSSRYLVKRTGEKVFLECVQDMDHENMFWYRQDPGLGLRLIYFSYDVKMKEKGDIPEGYSVSREKKERFSLILESASTNQTSMYLCASSLYYEQYFGPGTRLTVT.

This clonotype was counted at least ten times. This sequence joins TRBV5-1 and TRBJ1-6; D is undetermined. The V end lost 4 bases, the J end lost 5 bases, and 7 bases lay between the germline ends. The CDR3 totals 13 residues. CDR1 is SGHRS and CDR2 is YFSETQ in the germline V gene. Here the CDR3 DNA reads TGCGCCAGCAGCATCGAGAATAATTCACCCCTCCACTTT. Protein sequence: CASSIENNSPLHF. Together with reference TRBV5-1 and TRBJ1-6, the CDR3 gives the full variable domain: KAGVTQTPRYLIKTRGQQVTLSCSPISGHRSVSWYQQTPGQGLQFLFEYFSETQRNKGNFPGRFSGRQFSNSRSEMNVSTLELGDSALYLCASSIENNSPLHFGNGTRLTVT.

This clonotype was counted many times. The V call is TRBV7-2, the J call TRBJ1-4; D gene uncertain. Trimming cost V 5 bases and J 8 bases, with 21 bases left between them. The CDR3 spans 16 residues. Looked up from germline, CDR1 is SGHTA and CDR2 is FQGNSA. The CDR3 DNA reads TGTGCCAGCAGCCCACCAGGACGTCCGGGAGAAGAAAAACTGTTTTTT. As protein: CASSPPGRPGEEKLFF.

This clonotype was seen at least ten times. V is TRBV9 and J is TRBJ2-3; 14 bases line up with TRBD2. Germline V gene lookup returns CDR1 SGDLS and CDR2 YYNGEE. This CDR3 comprises 15 residues. Trimming took 3 bases from V and 6 from J; bases not matched to a gene: 3. The CDR3, as DNA: TGTGCCAGCAGCGGGGGACTAGCGGGAGTGGATACGCAGTATTTT. Amino acid sequence: CASSGGLAGVDTQYF.

The V gene is TRBV28, the J gene TRBJ2-5; no definite D call. There are 13 residues in the CDR3. Germline V lookup: CDR1 MDHEN, CDR2 SYDVKM. Trimming removed 3 bases from V and 5 bases from J, with 10 bases in between. CDR3 in amino acids: CASSFITPETQYF. In nucleotides, the CDR3 is TGTGCCAGCAGTTTTATAACCCCCGAGACCCAGTACTTC.

The chain combines TRBV4-1 with TRBJ1-4, with D maybe TRBD1 (5 bases). The CDR3 spans 17 residues. Trimming removed 2 bases from V and 0 bases from J, with 13 bases in between. Per germline, CDR1 MGHRA and CDR2 YSYEKL. Here the CDR3 reads CASSQNGAGSTNEKLFF. The CDR3 coding sequence is TGCGCCAGCAGCCAAAATGGGGCTGGGTCAACTAATGAAAAACTGTTTTTT.

There are a few counts of this clonotype. The CDR3 region is CASMGFVNTEAFF. The CDR3 DNA reads TGTGCCAGCATGGGATTTGTGAACACTGAAGCTTTCTTT. The chain links TRBV28 to TRBJ1-1; the D is unclear. CDR3 length: 13 residues. Trimming took off 7 bases at V and 0 bases at J, with 9 bases between the two ends. From germline, CDR1 is MDHEN and CDR2 SYDVKM.

V gene TRBV11-2 combines with J gene TRBJ2-1; 11 bases fit TRBD2. After removal of 5 bases from V and 8 bases from J, the junction contained 5 bases not matched to a gene. Germline values: CDR1 SGHAT, CDR2 FQNNGV. The CDR3 is 14 residues long. The CDR3 loop reads CASSRLAGRYEQFF. CDR3 nucleotide sequence: TGTGCCAGCAGCCGACTAGCGGGAAGATATGAGCAGTTCTTC.

This clonotype has ten or more counts. The chain couples TRBV9 to TRBJ2-7; TRBD2 is a possible D gene (5 bases). The CDR3 extends over 15 amino acids. Germline V CDR1 and CDR2: SGDLS, YYNGEE. V gave up 3 bases and J gave up 2 bases, with 15 bases separating them. CDR3 bases: TGTGCCAGCAGCGCCGAGCCCGGACTCACCTACGAGCAGTACTTC. It codes for CASSAEPGLTYEQYF.

J is TRBJ2-7 and V is TRBV7-6; TRBD2 might be the D (5 bases). The V gene's germline CDR1 is SGHVS and CDR2 FNYEAQ. V shed 5 bases and J shed 4 bases, with 15 bases lying between them. The CDR3 is made up of 14 amino acids. CDR3 DNA sequence: TGTGCCAGCAGCCGTAGCGAGAAGAGGTACGAGCAGTACTTC. This encodes CASSRSEKRYEQYF.

This clonotype was counted a few times. The chain is built from TRBV29-1 and TRBJ2-2, with D perhaps matching TRBD2 (5 bases). The CDR3 runs 14 residues. Trimming left V 6 bases short and J 4 bases short, with 15 bases between. CDR1 and CDR2 from the germline V gene are SQVTM and ANQGSEA. The DNA of the CDR3 is TGCAGCGTCATACGGGAAATAAGCACCGGGGAGCTGTTTTTT. It codes for CSVIREISTGELFF.

The chain employs TRBV6-6 and TRBJ2-5; 11 nucleotides match TRBD2. The CDR3 covers 16 residues. J lost 2 bases, V lost 5 bases, and 7 bases had no gene match. Germline V gene lookup returns CDR1 MNHNY and CDR2 SVGAGI (reference sequence). CDR3 sequence reads: CASSSGTSGPQETQYF. In DNA, the CDR3 is TGTGCCAGCAGTAGCGGGACTAGCGGCCCACAAGAGACCCAGTACTTC.

The chain combines TRBV6-1 with TRBJ1-1; D is uncertain. The CDR3 is 13 residues long. Looked up from germline, CDR1 is MNHNS and CDR2 is SASEGT. V was shortened by 5 bases and J by 0 bases, with 7 bases between the two germline ends. CDR3 DNA: TGTGCCAGCAGTCCTAGTATGAACACTGAAGCTTTCTTT. Amino acid sequence: CASSPSMNTEAFF.

V usage is TRBV7-3 and J usage is TRBJ1-5; D is undetermined. Germline values: CDR1 SGHTA, CDR2 FQGTGA. The CDR3 has 15 amino acids. V was shortened by 0 bases and J by 4 bases, with 10 bases between the two germline ends. The CDR3 is CASSLTRAPNQPQHF. The CDR3 region has the DNA TGTGCCAGCAGCTTAACGAGGGCACCTAATCAGCCCCAGCATTTT.

This clonotype was seen a few times. This rearrangement joins TRBV2 to TRBJ1-5, with D perhaps TRBD1 (5 bases). The germline V gene encodes CDR1 SNHLY and CDR2 FYNNEI. V was cut by 3 bases and J by 1 base, with 13 bases left in between. This CDR3 region has 16 residues. The CDR3 bases are TGTGCCAGCAGTGAGGGGGGACGGCGGAGCAATCAGCCCCAGCATTTT. It yields the protein CASSEGGRRSNQPQHF.

This clonotype was detected ten times or more. The chain combines TRBV30 with TRBJ2-2; D is perhaps TRBD2 (5 bases). Germline V gene lookup returns CDR1 GTSNPN and CDR2 SVGIG (reference sequence). V lost 7 bases and J 8 bases, leaving 14 bases between the germline ends. The CDR3 is 12 amino acids. This chain's CDR3 is CASERVLGELFF. CDR3 in DNA: TGTGCCTCAGAGAGGGTGTTGGGGGAGCTGTTTTTT.

The rearrangement joins TRBV6-4 to TRBJ2-4; possibly TRBD2 for D (5 bases). The ends were cut back, 3 bases at V and 10 bases at J, with 13 bases in the middle. CDR3 length equals 13 residues. CDR1 and CDR2 from the germline V gene are MRHNA and SNTAGT. The CDR3 bases are TGTGCCAGCAGTGAAACGGGGAGTGGGATTCAGTACTTC. Translation: CASSETGSGIQYF.

Only a few counts were recorded for this clonotype. The chain couples TRBV7-2 to TRBJ2-3, with 8 positions matching TRBD2. The ends lost 5 bases at V and 6 bases at J; junction bases unmatched: 10. This CDR3 has 15 residues. Germline V gives CDR1 SGHTA, CDR2 FQGNSA. The CDR3 coding sequence is TGTGCCAGCAGCCTTAGCGGGAACCCGGGGGATACGCAGTATTTT. As protein: CASSLSGNPGDTQYF.